This T cell receptor (beta chain) was identified in a study of T cell therapy after organ transplantation (dated 2019 in TCRdb). In the study overall: The therapy products consisted of autologous CMV-specific T cells grown in vitro for 2 to 3 weeks using a peptide pool of 30 HLA class I and II CMV epitopes. Patients were given up to 6 doses of T cells at 2-week intervals and were followed for over 25 weeks after finishing therapy. Of the ten patients, eight were classified as clinical responders and two were classified as nonresponders. Patients received a median of 1.92 x 10^8 CMV-specific T cells across 2 to 6 intravenous infusions. Long-term post-therapy blood samples were collected 20 to 29 weeks after completion of therapy. The study was a follow-up TRBV repertoire analysis of an open-label phase I trial of autologous CMV-specific adoptive T cell therapy in solid-organ transplant recipients. Only about 85% of the 10 patients had long-term post-therapy samples available.

The germline V gene encodes CDR1 LNHDA and CDR2 SQIVND (reference sequence). Cut back by 3 bases and 4 bases, the V and J ends lie 4 bases apart. Including cysteine and phenylalanine, the CDR3 has 12 amino acids. The CDR3 DNA has 36 bases and is translated from base 1. The time point label, as the study defines it: 20-29 weeks after completion of therapy. The patients had received solid-organ transplants and had drug-resistant/recurrent cytomegalovirus. About eleven trial participants were chosen for repertoire analysis on the basis of the availability of post-therapy peripheral blood mononuclear cells. A BD FACSAria III was used to sort viable CD3+CD8+CD4- lymphocytes from PBMCs. Genomic DNA was extracted from sorted cells with the Qiagen DNeasy Kit. The immunoSEQ two-step, bias-controlled multiplex PCR assay was used to amplify TRB CDR3 regions from genomic DNA. An Illumina NextSeq 500 was used to sequence the CDR3 libraries. The authors' pipeline ran thus. The immunoSEQ Analyzer platform was used for the initial alignment and bioinformatics, which included bias normalization against synthetic CDR3 analogs. Annotation of V, D and J genes was based on the definitions in the IMGT database. VDJtools version 1.1.10 and the R package tcR version 2.2.1.11 were used with default settings for further TRBV analyses. GLIPH analysis was performed with version 1.0 using default settings. For CDR3 sequences with at least 5 reads, significant changes in clonotype frequency were assessed with a 2-sided binomial test and Benjamini-Hochberg correction (alpha = 0.01). TCRdb provides this immuneACCESS table in a form limited to in-frame rearrangements. Some clones are lacking; in checked studies, under half of them reflect an unresolved V gene, and why the rest are absent is not known. The V and J calls and clone size are taken from that table; D and trimming were inferred from the DNA. Recorded for this sample are about 20,000 clones; roughly 84% of them occurred a single time. Under 45% of the sample is taken by the ten largest.

As regards this clone: It lacks a known antigen. No qualities accompany the bases; no much larger clone lies one base away.

Paper-wide results and their limitations: Reconstitution after therapy appeared to include not only transferred clonotypes but also endogenous clonotypes that had not been detected in the therapy products. The fold change in CD8 clonality after therapy was inversely correlated with pretherapy clonality, which suggests that less biased repertoires were more open to remodeling. The small cohort prevented assessing confounders such as concurrent antirejection and antiviral medications. Few detected expansions in nonresponders may reflect reduced sample coverage from poor CD8+ T cell yield. Marked pretherapy clonal expansions with minimal repertoire change after therapy were observed in nonresponders.

The rearranged segments are TRBV19 and TRBJ1-5, with the D gene not clear enough to name. This receptor was identified in a human patient who had received a solid organ transplant and had CMV disease. Some T cells may have been brought in with the graft after a transplant. Material: CD8+ T cells from blood, obtained after autologous CMV-specific T cell therapy. The nucleotide sequence reads as follows: TGTGCCAGTAGTATGGAGAATCAGCCCCAGCATTTT. Its product reads: CASSMENQPQHF.